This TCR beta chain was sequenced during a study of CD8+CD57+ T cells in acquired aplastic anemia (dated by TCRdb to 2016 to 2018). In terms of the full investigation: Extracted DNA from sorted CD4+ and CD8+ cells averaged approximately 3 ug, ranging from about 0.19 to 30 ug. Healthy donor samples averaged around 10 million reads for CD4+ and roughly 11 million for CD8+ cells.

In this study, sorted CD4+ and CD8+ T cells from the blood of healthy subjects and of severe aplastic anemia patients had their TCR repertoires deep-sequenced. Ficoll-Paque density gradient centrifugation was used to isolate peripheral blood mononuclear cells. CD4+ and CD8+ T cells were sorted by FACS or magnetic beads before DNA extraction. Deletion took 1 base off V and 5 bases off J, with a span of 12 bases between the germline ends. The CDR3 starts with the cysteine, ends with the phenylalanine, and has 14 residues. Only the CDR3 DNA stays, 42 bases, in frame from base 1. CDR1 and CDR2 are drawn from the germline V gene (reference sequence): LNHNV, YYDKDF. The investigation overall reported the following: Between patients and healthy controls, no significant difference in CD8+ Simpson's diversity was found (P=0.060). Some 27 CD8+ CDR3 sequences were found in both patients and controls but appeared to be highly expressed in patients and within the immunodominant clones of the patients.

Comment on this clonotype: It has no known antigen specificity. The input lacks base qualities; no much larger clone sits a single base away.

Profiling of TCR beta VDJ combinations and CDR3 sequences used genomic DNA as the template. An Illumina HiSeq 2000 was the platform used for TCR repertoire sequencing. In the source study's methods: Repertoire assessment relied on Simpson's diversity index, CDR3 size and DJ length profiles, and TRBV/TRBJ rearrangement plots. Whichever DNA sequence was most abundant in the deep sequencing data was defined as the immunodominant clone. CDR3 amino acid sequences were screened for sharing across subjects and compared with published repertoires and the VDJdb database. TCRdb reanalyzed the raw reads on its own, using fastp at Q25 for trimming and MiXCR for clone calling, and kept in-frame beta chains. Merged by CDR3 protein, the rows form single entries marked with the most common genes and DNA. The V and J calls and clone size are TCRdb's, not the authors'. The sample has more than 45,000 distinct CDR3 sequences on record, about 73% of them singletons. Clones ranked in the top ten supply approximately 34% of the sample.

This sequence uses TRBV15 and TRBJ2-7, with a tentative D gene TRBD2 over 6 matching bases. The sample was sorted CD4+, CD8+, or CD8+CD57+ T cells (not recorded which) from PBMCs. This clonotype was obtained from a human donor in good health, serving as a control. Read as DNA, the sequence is TGTGCCACCAGCAGAGTTGGGCGGGGTAACGAGCAGTACTTC. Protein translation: CATSRVGRGNEQYF.